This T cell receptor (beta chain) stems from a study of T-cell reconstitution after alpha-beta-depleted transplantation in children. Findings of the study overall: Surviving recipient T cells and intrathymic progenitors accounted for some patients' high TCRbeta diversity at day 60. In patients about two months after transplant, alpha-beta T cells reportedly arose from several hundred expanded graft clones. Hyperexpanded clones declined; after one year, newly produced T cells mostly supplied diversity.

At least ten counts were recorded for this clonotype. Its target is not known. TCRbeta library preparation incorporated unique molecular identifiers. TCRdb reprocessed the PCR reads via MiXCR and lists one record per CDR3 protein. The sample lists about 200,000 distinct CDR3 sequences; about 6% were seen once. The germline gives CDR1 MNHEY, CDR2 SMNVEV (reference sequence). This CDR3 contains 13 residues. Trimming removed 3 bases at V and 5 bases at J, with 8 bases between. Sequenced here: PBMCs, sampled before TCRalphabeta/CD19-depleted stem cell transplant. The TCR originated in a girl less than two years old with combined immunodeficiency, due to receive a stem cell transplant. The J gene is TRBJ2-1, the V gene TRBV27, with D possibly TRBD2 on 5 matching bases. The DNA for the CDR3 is TGTGCCAGCAGTTTTAGCGCGGACAATGAGCAGTTCTTC. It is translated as CASSFSADNEQFF.